This T cell receptor (beta chain) was recovered during a study of blood T cell repertoires in COVID-19. Background on the study: COVID-19 samples collected from the United States, Italy and Spain covered acute and convalescent phases.

The protocol was immunoSEQ multiplex PCR, while the TCRdb copy is restricted to in-frame clones and leaves out a portion. The sample has about 250,000 clones; roughly 80% are singletons. The CDR3 length is 16 residues. With 1 base clipped from V and 2 bases from J, the junction kept 4 bases outside the gene matches. Germline lookup yields CDR1 SGDLS and CDR2 YYNGEE. The specimen sequenced was peripheral blood. The V call is TRBV9, the J call TRBJ1-5; 9 bases fit TRBD1. The receptor's source is an older man with acute or convalescent COVID-19. This CDR3 is CASSVPGQGGNQPQHF. Here the CDR3 DNA reads TGTGCCAGCAGCGTACCGGGACAGGGAGGCAATCAGCCCCAGCATTTT.